This T cell receptor (beta chain) was sequenced in a study of molecular identifiers for immune sequencing clone quantification. The ends were cut back, 3 bases at V and 7 bases at J, with 9 bases in the middle. Germline CDR1 is SGHNT and CDR2 is YENEEA. The CDR3 length is 13 residues. MiXCR, applied by TCRdb to the PCR reads, yields one record per CDR3 protein. The sample holds nearly 650,000 distinct CDR3 sequences, around 25% seen once. This sequence joins TRBV11-3 and TRBJ2-2; D is unresolved. The origin of this receptor is a human donor in good health. Some libraries in this study had Jurkat cell RNA spiked in. Material: naive CD8+ T cells from blood, with Jurkat cell RNA spiked in. Documented subset: FACS-sorted CD8+CD4-CCR7+CD45RA+ naive T cells. CDR3 in amino acids: CASSFYPGGELFF. For the CDR3, the DNA is TGTGCCAGCAGCTTCTACCCAGGCGGGGAGCTGTTTTTT.